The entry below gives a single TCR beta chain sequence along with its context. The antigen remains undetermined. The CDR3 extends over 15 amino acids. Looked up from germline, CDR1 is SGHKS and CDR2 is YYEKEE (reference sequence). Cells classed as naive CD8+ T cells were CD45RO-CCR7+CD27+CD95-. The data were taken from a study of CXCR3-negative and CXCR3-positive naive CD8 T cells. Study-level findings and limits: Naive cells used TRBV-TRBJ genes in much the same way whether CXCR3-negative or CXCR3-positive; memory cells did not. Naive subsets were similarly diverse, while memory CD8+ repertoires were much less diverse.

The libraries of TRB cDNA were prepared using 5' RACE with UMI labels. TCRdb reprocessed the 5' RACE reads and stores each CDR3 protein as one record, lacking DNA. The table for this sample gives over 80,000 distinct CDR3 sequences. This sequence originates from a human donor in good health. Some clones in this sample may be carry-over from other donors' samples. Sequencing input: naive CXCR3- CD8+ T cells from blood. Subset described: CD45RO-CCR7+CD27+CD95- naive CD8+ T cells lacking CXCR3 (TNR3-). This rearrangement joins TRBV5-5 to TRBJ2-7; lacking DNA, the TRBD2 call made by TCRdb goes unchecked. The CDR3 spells CASSFGGTSGYEQYF.